The 8 T cell receptor beta chains below come from one sample, sequenced in a study of lymphopenia after photon versus proton radiotherapy. Clones were read by immunoSEQ multiplex PCR, and TCRdb kept only the in-frame ones, dropping some. The sample yields 65,000 to 85,000 clones, roughly 92% seen once. The specimen comprised peripheral blood, sampled from a patient treated with photon-based radiotherapy. These receptors were collected from a woman in her thirties or forties with cholangiocarcinoma.

The CDR3 loop reads CASQVTDTQYF. The DNA for the CDR3 is TGTGCCAGCCAGGTTACAGATACGCAGTATTTT. This chain joins TRBV2 and TRBJ2-3; no reliable D call. Germline V CDR1 and CDR2: SNHLY, FYNNEI. There are 11 residues in the CDR3. V lost 8 bases to trimming and J lost 3 bases, with 6 bases between them.

The chain is built from TRBV5-4 and TRBJ1-4; TRBD1 is a possible D gene (5 bases). Germline assignment: CDR1 SGHNT and CDR2 YYREEE (reference sequence). This CDR3 has 16 residues. Trimming shortened V by 9 bases and J by 10 bases, and 28 bases separated the two germline ends. The CDR3 here is CATRPTGGGEVGKLFF. CDR3 sequence (DNA): TGTGCCACCCGACCCACGGGGGGGGGTGAAGTGGGAAAACTGTTTTTT.

The chain joins TRBV28 to TRBJ2-7; TRBD2 matches 8 bases. Germline V gene lookup returns CDR1 MDHEN and CDR2 SYDVKM. With V trimmed by 4 bases and J by 6 bases, 5 bases remained unmatched. The CDR3 consists of 13 residues. Here the CDR3 reads CASSSGLAAEQYF. The CDR3 DNA reads as TGTGCCAGCAGTTCTGGACTAGCTGCCGAGCAGTACTTC.

J is TRBJ1-1 and V is TRBV4-3, with 7 bases matching TRBD1. The CDR3 totals 13 residues. V was pared by 0 bases and J by 10 bases, with 5 bases of the junction left unmatched. Per germline, CDR1 LGHNA and CDR2 YSLEER. CDR3 in DNA: TGCGCCAGCAGCCAAGAGACAGGGCACGGAGCTTTCTTT. This encodes CASSQETGHGAFF.

V usage is TRBV5-1 and J usage is TRBJ2-2; TRBD2 agrees at 9 bases. The V and J ends lost 5 bases and 1 base, in that order; junction bases with no gene match: 6. In germline, CDR1 is SGHRS, CDR2 YFSETQ. The CDR3 is 16 amino acids. The CDR3 DNA is TGCGCCAGCAGTTTAGCGGGAGTCTTGAACACCGGGGAGCTGTTTTTT. Translated: CASSLAGVLNTGELFF.

This rearrangement joins TRBV7-9 to TRBJ2-7; D may be TRBD1 (6 bases). Germline CDR1 and CDR2: SEHNR and FQNEAQ (reference sequence). The V gene lost 5 bases and the J gene lost 5 bases, with 10 bases spanning the gap. This CDR3 is 12 amino acids long. For the CDR3, the DNA is TGTGCCAGCAGCCCTAACAGGGACGAGCAGTACTTC. Residues: CASSPNRDEQYF. The whole variable domain, filled in from reference TRBV7-9 and TRBJ2-7, reads DTGVSQNPRHKITKRGQNVTFRCDPISEHNRLYWYRQTLGQGPEFLTYFQNEAQLEKSRLLSDRFSAERPKGSFSTLEIQRTEQGDSAMYLCASSPNRDEQYFGPGTRLTVT.

The chain is built from TRBV14 and TRBJ2-3, with D perhaps being TRBD1 or TRBD2 (5 bases each). V was pared by 5 bases and J by 1 base, with 13 bases between. Germline V lookup: CDR1 SGHDN, CDR2 FVKESK. CDR3 size: 15 residues. This chain's CDR3 is CASSAWDPRTDTQYF. The DNA for the CDR3 is TGTGCCAGCAGCGCCTGGGACCCCCGCACAGATACGCAGTATTTT.

The gene calls are TRBV2 and TRBJ1-2, with D possibly being TRBD1 (6 bases). Germline V gene data show CDR1 as SNHLY and CDR2 as FYNNEI. The CDR3 consists of 13 residues. With 1 base removed from V and 8 bases from J, the gap between germline ends came to 11 bases. The CDR3 here is CASSEGSGEGYTF. The CDR3 nucleotides read TGTGCCAGCAGTGAAGGGTCAGGGGAGGGCTACACCTTC.